This T cell receptor (beta chain) was captured by sequencing in a study of blood T cell repertoires in COVID-19. Across about two dozen US areas, participants ranged in age from about 18 to 90 years. The study assigned cohorts using participant-reported clinical history. Before being deemed recovered, Cohort 3 donors had two negative PCRs, clearance, or symptom resolution. This clone was detected once. Repertoires were generated with immunoSEQ multiplex PCR, while TCRdb's copy carries only in-frame clones and drops some. Among approximately 310,000 clones listed, around 90% were seen once. The CDR3 is made up of 14 amino acids. CDR1 and CDR2 (germline): MNHEY, SVGAGI. V gave up 8 bases and J gave up 4 bases; unmatched junction bases: 4.

The chain is built from TRBV6-5 and TRBJ1-5; TRBD1 agrees at 11 bases. This receptor was taken from a man in his 60s who had recovered from COVID-19. The sample consisted of PBMCs or T cells enriched from blood (not recorded which). The CDR3 nucleotides are TGTGCCAGCGGGACAGGGGGAGTAAATCAGCCCCAGCATTTT. This translates into CASGTGGVNQPQHF.